The 4 T cell receptor beta chains below come from one sample, sequenced in a study of technical replicates of blood from a few donors. Only in-frame clones appear in the TCRdb table, and some are missing; sequencing was by immunoSEQ multiplex PCR. The sample comprises approximately 75,000 clones, around 97% of which are singletons, and approximately 0.18% rests with the top ten. The sample consisted of T cells isolated from PBMCs. Every receptor here comes from a human donor in good health.

This clone was seen just once. The chain links TRBV27 to TRBJ2-7; 7 bases line up with TRBD1. V shed 3 bases and J 3 bases; nucleotides not matched to a gene: 5. The CDR3 contains 14 residues. Germline assignment: CDR1 MNHEY and CDR2 SMNVEV (reference sequence). The CDR3 sequence: CASSFFSGGYEQYF. The DNA of the CDR3 is TGTGCCAGCAGTTTTTTCTCAGGGGGCTACGAGCAGTACTTC.

The chain recombines TRBV5-4 with TRBJ1-1; a weak D match, TRBD1 (5 bases). The germline V gene has CDR1 SGHNT and CDR2 YYREEE (reference sequence). Between the trimmed V and J ends, which lost 3 bases and 0 bases, there was a span of 15 bases. This CDR3 comprises 16 residues. CDR3 sequence: CASSWGVWSMNTEAFF. For the CDR3, the DNA is TGTGCCAGCAGCTGGGGGGTTTGGAGTATGAACACTGAAGCTTTCTTT.

The genes are TRBV4-1 and TRBJ2-1; tentative D call: TRBD1 (5 bases). This CDR3 region has 16 residues. Germline values: CDR1 MGHRA, CDR2 YSYEKL. V lost 0 bases and J 4 bases, leaving 13 bases between the germline ends. The CDR3: CASSQEPGRSYNEQFF. For the CDR3, the DNA is TGCGCCAGCAGCCAAGAACCAGGGCGGTCATACAATGAGCAGTTCTTC.

The chain employs TRBV27 and TRBJ2-7; TRBD1 might be the D (5 bases). Between the trimmed V and J ends, which lost 3 bases and 4 bases, there was a span of 10 bases. This CDR3 spans 13 amino acids. Germline V gives CDR1 MNHEY, CDR2 SMNVEV (reference sequence). CDR3 nucleotide sequence: TGTGCCAGCAGTTTGGGGAAGGGGTACGAGCAGTACTTC. Residues: CASSLGKGYEQYF.